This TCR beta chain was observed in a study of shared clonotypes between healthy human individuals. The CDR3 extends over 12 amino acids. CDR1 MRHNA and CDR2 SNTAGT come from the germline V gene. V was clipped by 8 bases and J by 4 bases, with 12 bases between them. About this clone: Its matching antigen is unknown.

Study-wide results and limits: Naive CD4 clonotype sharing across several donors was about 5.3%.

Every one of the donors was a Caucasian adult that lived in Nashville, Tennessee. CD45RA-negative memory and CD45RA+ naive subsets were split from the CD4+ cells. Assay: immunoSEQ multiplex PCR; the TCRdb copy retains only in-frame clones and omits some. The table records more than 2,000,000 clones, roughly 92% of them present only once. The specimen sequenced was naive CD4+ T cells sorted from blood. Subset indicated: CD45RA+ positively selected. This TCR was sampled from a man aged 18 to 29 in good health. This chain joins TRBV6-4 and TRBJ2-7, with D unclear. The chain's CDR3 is CASRIGSYEQYF. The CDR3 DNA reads TGTGCCAGCCGTATCGGCTCGTACGAGCAGTACTTC.